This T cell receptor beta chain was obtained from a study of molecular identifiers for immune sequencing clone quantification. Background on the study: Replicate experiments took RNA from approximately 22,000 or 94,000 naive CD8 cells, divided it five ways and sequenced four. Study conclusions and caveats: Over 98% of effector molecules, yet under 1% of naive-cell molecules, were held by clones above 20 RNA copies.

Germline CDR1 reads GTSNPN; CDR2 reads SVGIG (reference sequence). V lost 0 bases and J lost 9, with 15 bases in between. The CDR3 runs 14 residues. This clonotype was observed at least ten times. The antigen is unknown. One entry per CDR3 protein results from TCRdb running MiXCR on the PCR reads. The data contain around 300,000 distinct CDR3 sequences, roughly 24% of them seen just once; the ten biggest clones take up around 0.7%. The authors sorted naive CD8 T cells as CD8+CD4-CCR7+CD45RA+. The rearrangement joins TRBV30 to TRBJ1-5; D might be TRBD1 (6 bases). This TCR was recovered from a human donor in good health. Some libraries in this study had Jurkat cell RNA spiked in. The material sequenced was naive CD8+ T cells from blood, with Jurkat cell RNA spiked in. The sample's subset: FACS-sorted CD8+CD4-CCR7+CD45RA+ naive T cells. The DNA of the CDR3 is TGTGCCTGGAGTGTCTCAGGGGCTCAGGCGCCCCAGCATTTT. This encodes CAWSVSGAQAPQHF.